A single sample gave rise to the 31 T cell receptor beta chains below, sequenced in a study of T-cell memory formation after mild COVID-19. TCRdb passed the 5' RACE reads through MiXCR, listing each CDR3 protein once. In the table there are approximately 400,000 distinct CDR3 sequences, 20% to 25% of which are singletons. The source material was PBMCs or a T cell subset sorted from them (not recorded which). These TCRs come from an adult woman who had mild COVID-19 (a few samples of this study predate the infection). Cell type and time point are not known.

The rearrangement uses TRBV4-2 and TRBJ2-2; D remains ambiguous. This CDR3 comprises 16 residues. Looked up from germline, CDR1 is LGHNA and CDR2 is YNFKEQ. V was clipped by 4 bases and J by 0 bases, with 12 bases between them. The CDR3: CASSPYLGPNTGELFF. Written as DNA, the CDR3 is TGTGCCAGCAGCCCCTATTTAGGGCCGAACACCGGGGAGCTGTTTTTT.

The chain recombines TRBV6-1 with TRBJ2-3, with 8 bases that match TRBD2. CDR3 length equals 17 residues. J lost 8 bases, V lost 6 bases, and 19 bases had no gene match. Germline CDR1 reads MNHNS; CDR2 reads SASEGT. The CDR3, as DNA: TGTGCCAGCAGATCGCTGGAGCTAGCGGGCCCTGGGGCTACGCAGTATTTT. Translation gives CASRSLELAGPGATQYF.

The J gene is TRBJ2-1, the V gene TRBV9; 8 bases agree with TRBD2. CDR1 and CDR2 (germline): SGDLS, YYNGEE. The CDR3 runs to 16 residues. With 0 bases clipped from V and 6 bases from J, the junction kept 8 bases outside the gene matches. CDR3 sequence: CASSVAGGISFNEQFF. Written as DNA, the CDR3 is TGTGCCAGCAGCGTAGCGGGGGGGATTTCTTTCAATGAGCAGTTCTTC.

This clonotype has just a few counts. V usage is TRBV7-3 and J usage is TRBJ2-1, with TRBD2 identical over 13 bases. This CDR3 comprises 16 residues. With 5 bases clipped from V and 3 bases from J, the junction kept 4 bases outside the gene matches. Germline-derived CDR1 and CDR2 are SGHTA and FQGTGA. CDR3 DNA: TGTGCCAGCAGCCCGAGGACTAGCGGGAGCTACAATGAGCAGTTCTTC. This codes for CASSPRTSGSYNEQFF.

The chain joins TRBV4-1 to TRBJ1-2; no firm D call. Germline CDR1 MGHRA, CDR2 YSYEKL. CDR3 length equals 16 residues. V was shortened by 1 base and J by 5 bases, with 17 bases between the two germline ends. The CDR3 is CASSQGMGGDYYGYTF. The CDR3 DNA is TGCGCCAGCAGCCAAGGGATGGGAGGAGATTATTATGGCTACACCTTC.

The chain employs TRBV6-2 or TRBV6-3 and TRBJ2-2; D uncertain. The germline gives CDR1 MNHEY, CDR2 SVGEGT. V gave up 8 bases and J gave up 1 base, with 8 bases separating them. This CDR3 is 13 amino acids long. Here the CDR3 DNA reads TGTGCCAGCTTTGGAAAGAACACCGGGGAGCTGTTTTTT. Protein sequence: CASFGKNTGELFF.

Many counts were recorded for this clonotype. This chain joins TRBV27 and TRBJ2-2; the D is unclear. CDR3 length equals 12 residues. V was trimmed by 7 bases and J by 6 bases, leaving 9 bases between them. CDR1 is MNHEY and CDR2 is SMNVEV in the germline V gene (reference sequence). CDR3 nucleotide sequence: TGTGCCAGCACGCGGCCCCCCGGGGAGCTGTTTTTT. Its protein is CASTRPPGELFF.

The table lists this clonotype with many counts. The chain couples TRBV29-1 to TRBJ2-1; D may be TRBD1 (5 bases). Germline V gene sequence: CDR1 SQVTM, CDR2 ANQGSEA. Trimming removed 0 bases at V and 9 bases at J, with 6 bases between. CDR3 length: 11 residues. DNA for the CDR3: TGCAGCGTTGAAGAACAGGTTGAGCAGTTCTTC. This encodes CSVEEQVEQFF.

V gene TRBV24-1 combines with J gene TRBJ2-1; 9 bases agree with TRBD2. Germline V gene data show CDR1 as KGHDR and CDR2 as SFDVKD. V was pared by 5 bases and J by 4 bases, with 8 bases of the junction left unmatched. CDR3 length equals 16 residues. CDR3 nucleotide sequence: TGTGCCACCAGTGCCTTAGCGGGAGCGCCATACAATGAGCAGTTCTTC. Translated: CATSALAGAPYNEQFF.

This clonotype occurred many times. The chain employs TRBV5-1 and TRBJ2-2; 8 bases fit TRBD1. J gave up 1 base and V 4 bases, and 9 bases lay outside the gene matches. This CDR3 has 17 amino acids. Germline V gene sequence: CDR1 SGHRS, CDR2 YFSETQ. The CDR3 reads CASSNDQGAGNTGELFF. Written as DNA, the CDR3 is TGCGCCAGCAGCAACGATCAGGGGGCAGGGAACACCGGGGAGCTGTTTTTT. Together with reference TRBV5-1 and TRBJ2-2, the CDR3 gives the full variable domain: KAGVTQTPRYLIKTRGQQVTLSCSPISGHRSVSWYQQTPGQGLQFLFEYFSETQRNKGNFPGRFSGRQFSNSRSEMNVSTLELGDSALYLCASSNDQGAGNTGELFFGEGSRLTVL.

This CDR3 reads CSARDVGEPVGTEAFF. The CDR3 DNA reads TGCAGTGCTAGAGATGTGGGTGAGCCAGTGGGCACTGAAGCTTTCTTT. The chain employs TRBV20-1 and TRBJ1-1, with D hard to call. Germline V gives CDR1 DFQATT, CDR2 SNEGSKA (reference sequence). The length of the CDR3 is 16 residues. Trimming took off 0 bases at V and 4 bases at J, with 18 bases between the two ends.

The rearrangement links TRBV5-6 to TRBJ1-1; D is possibly TRBD1 (5 bases). With 2 bases removed from V and 4 bases from J, the gap between germline ends came to 12 bases. This CDR3 is built from 14 residues. Per germline, CDR1 SGHDT and CDR2 YYEEEE. The CDR3 region is CASSLGRRGTEAFF. In DNA form, the CDR3 reads TGTGCCAGCAGCTTAGGGCGAAGGGGCACTGAAGCTTTCTTT.

This clonotype was observed many times. The chain joins TRBV6-6 to TRBJ1-2; D may be TRBD1 (5 bases). The CDR3 runs to 14 residues. From germline, CDR1 is MNHNY and CDR2 SVGAGI (reference sequence). V lost 0 bases to trimming and J lost 2 bases, with 7 bases between them. CDR3 sequence: CASSYSQGNYGYTF. As DNA, the CDR3 is TGTGCCAGCAGTTACTCGCAGGGAAACTATGGCTACACCTTC.

This clonotype came up a few times. This CDR3 reads CSVGVPGPYEQYF. In DNA, the CDR3 is TGCAGCGTTGGGGTACCGGGTCCCTACGAGCAGTACTTC. The gene calls are TRBV29-1 and TRBJ2-7; D is uncertain. Looked up from germline, CDR1 is SQVTM and CDR2 is ANQGSEA. The V end lost 4 bases, the J end lost 2 bases, and 12 bases lay between the germline ends. This CDR3 spans 13 amino acids.

This clonotype was seen a handful of times. The chain combines TRBV4-2 with TRBJ2-1; a possible D gene is TRBD2 (6 bases). Germline V gives CDR1 LGHNA, CDR2 YNFKEQ. The CDR3 contains 15 residues. With 4 bases removed from V and 8 bases from J, the gap between germline ends came to 18 bases. This CDR3 reads CASSLELASFHEQFF. In DNA form, the CDR3 reads TGTGCCAGCAGCCTGGAACTAGCAAGTTTCCATGAGCAGTTCTTC.

This clonotype appeared a few times. The gene calls are TRBV20-1 and TRBJ2-2, with D tentatively TRBD2 (6 bases). This CDR3 comprises 13 residues. The germline V gene encodes CDR1 DFQATT and CDR2 SNEGSKA (reference sequence). Trimming took 1 base from V and 6 from J, leaving 9 bases between them. CDR3 protein: CSARVGGSGELFF. CDR3 DNA sequence: TGCAGTGCTAGAGTGGGGGGATCCGGGGAGCTGTTTTTT.

This clonotype was detected only a few times. The J gene is TRBJ1-2, the V gene TRBV10-3; 7 positions agree with TRBD1. Germline V gene lookup returns CDR1 ENHRY and CDR2 SYGVKD. The CDR3 has 14 amino acids. The V segment lost 0 bases and the J segment 6 bases; nucleotides outside the gene matches: 4. The DNA of the CDR3 is TGTGCCATCAGTGAGTCCTGGGACAGAGATGGCTACACCTTC. The encoded protein is CAISESWDRDGYTF.

There are a few counts of this clonotype. The rearrangement joins TRBV3-1 to TRBJ1-2; possible D gene TRBD1, 5 bases. CDR3 size: 20 residues. Germline assignment: CDR1 LGHDT and CDR2 YNNKEL (reference sequence). Trimming pared 1 base from V and 6 bases from J, leaving 30 bases between. The CDR3 DNA reads TGTGCCAGCAGCCAAGTACCCGACGGCTTCGCGACAGCGGGGAGCCATGGCTACACCTTC. Amino acid sequence: CASSQVPDGFATAGSHGYTF.

This clonotype was detected a few times. The chain links TRBV7-6 to TRBJ1-1; D might be TRBD1 (6 bases). From germline, CDR1 is SGHVS and CDR2 FNYEAQ. This CDR3 spans 18 amino acids. V lost 5 bases and J lost 6, with 28 bases in between. The CDR3, as DNA: TGTGCCAGCAGCGTACGGGACACTGCACCGCCCGCTGACCCTGAAGCTTTCTTT. This translates into CASSVRDTAPPADPEAFF.

This clonotype was counted a few times. This chain uses TRBV5-5 with TRBJ2-7; TRBD1 agrees at 9 bases. Germline V gene lookup returns CDR1 SGHKS and CDR2 YYEKEE (reference sequence). Trimming removed 4 bases from V and 4 bases from J; junction bases left unmatched: 6. The CDR3 runs 14 residues. CDR3 amino acids: CASSVRDRAYEQYF. Written as DNA, the CDR3 is TGTGCCAGCAGCGTTCGGGACAGGGCTTACGAGCAGTACTTC.

V gene TRBV20-1 combines with J gene TRBJ2-7; TRBD2 agrees at 8 bases. V was clipped by 1 base and J by 5 bases; unmatched bases: 22. Germline CDR1 reads DFQATT; CDR2 reads SNEGSKA (reference sequence). The CDR3 totals 19 residues. The CDR3 region is CSARVPPGAVAGKTDEQYF. In DNA form, the CDR3 reads TGCAGTGCTAGAGTCCCCCCGGGGGCGGTAGCGGGGAAGACTGACGAGCAGTACTTC.

The J gene is TRBJ2-5, the V gene TRBV5-5, with TRBD1 matching 10 bases. The germline CDR1 and CDR2 sequences are SGHKS and YYEKEE (reference sequence). CDR3 length: 15 amino acids. Losses at the gene ends were 1 base for V and 3 bases for J; bases not matched to a gene: 3. The CDR3 DNA sequence: TGTGCCAGCAGCTTGCCGGGACAGGGGAAAGAGACCCAGTACTTC. This sequence encodes CASSLPGQGKETQYF.

The chain recombines TRBV12-3 or TRBV12-4 with TRBJ1-1; possible D gene TRBD1, 6 bases. This CDR3 has 15 residues. The V gene lost 5 bases and the J gene lost 3 bases, with 16 bases spanning the gap. CDR3 region: CASSPVEGVYTEAFF. The CDR3 nucleotides read TGTGCCAGCAGTCCCGTCGAGGGGGTATACACTGAAGCTTTCTTT.

The chain links TRBV11-2 to TRBJ2-5, with 14 bases aligning to TRBD2. The CDR3 runs to 15 residues. CDR1 is SGHAT and CDR2 is FQNNGV in the germline V gene. V gave up 5 bases and J gave up 5 bases; unmatched junction bases: 4. The CDR3 DNA reads TGTGCCAGCAGCGTGACTAGCGGGGGGGCGGAGACCCAGTACTTC. Translated: CASSVTSGGAETQYF.

V is TRBV6-1 and J is TRBJ1-5; 7 bases are shared with TRBD1. V shed 5 bases and J 5 bases; nucleotides not matched to a gene: 6. Germline V gives CDR1 MNHNS, CDR2 SASEGT. The CDR3 has 14 residues. DNA of the CDR3: TGTGCCAGCAGTACAGGGGTCCGGGATCAGCCCCAGCATTTT. Protein sequence: CASSTGVRDQPQHF.

This clonotype was recorded a few times. V gene TRBV5-8 combines with J gene TRBJ2-7; 7 bases are a match to TRBD1. V dropped 4 bases and J dropped 4; count of bases not matched to a gene: 11. The CDR3 extends over 15 amino acids. CDR1 and CDR2 from the germline V gene are SGHTS and YDEGEE. The CDR3 region has the DNA TGTGCCAGCAGCCTGAAGAGACAGGGAACGTACGAGCAGTACTTC. This encodes CASSLKRQGTYEQYF.

This clonotype has a handful of counts. The chain is built from TRBV29-1 and TRBJ1-1; D remains ambiguous. The CDR3 totals 12 residues. Trimming took off 0 bases at V and 10 bases at J, with 12 bases between the two ends. Germline V gives CDR1 SQVTM, CDR2 ANQGSEA. In DNA, the CDR3 is TGCAGCGTTGAAGAAGGGCCTGCGGGAGCTTTCTTT. Translated, it gives CSVEEGPAGAFF.

This clonotype was seen more than once but under ten times. CDR3 in DNA: TGTGCCACCAGCAGCACAGGAAGCGGCGAGCAGTACTTC. Translation: CATSSTGSGEQYF. The rearrangement uses TRBV15 and TRBJ2-7; possibly TRBD1 or TRBD2 for D (5 bases each). The CDR3 covers 13 residues. Per germline, CDR1 LNHNV and CDR2 YYDKDF (reference sequence). V lost 3 bases, J lost 6 bases, and 12 bases lay in between.

The chain links TRBV19 to TRBJ1-1, with 7 bases identical to TRBD1. Germline V CDR1 and CDR2: LNHDA, SQIVND (reference sequence). The CDR3 consists of 12 residues. Germline trimming cut 8 bases from V and 12 bases from J; bases unmatched to any gene: 12. CDR3 DNA sequence: TGTGCCAGTCGGTTTGACAGGGCGAGGACTTTCTTT. It specifies CASRFDRARTFF.

The count of this clonotype is one. The V and J genes are TRBV11-3 and TRBJ2-3; 15 positions match TRBD2. In germline, CDR1 is SGHNT, CDR2 YENEEA. The CDR3 length is 18 residues. The J segment lost 3 bases and the V segment lost 5 bases, leaving 9 bases of the junction unmatched. The DNA for the CDR3 is TGTGCCAGCAGCACACGCCGGACTAGCGGGAGGGTAACAGATACGCAGTATTTT. It yields the protein CASSTRRTSGRVTDTQYF.

This clonotype was seen a few times. The chain uses TRBV27 and TRBJ2-3, with 7 bases identical to TRBD1. The CDR3 is 14 amino acids. V lost 8 bases, J lost 2 bases, and 7 bases stayed unmatched. Germline loops: CDR1 MNHEY, CDR2 SMNVEV (reference sequence). In DNA form, the CDR3 reads TGTGCCAGCGCCTGGACAGGCCCCACAGATACGCAGTATTTT. It is translated as CASAWTGPTDTQYF.